This record looks at one T cell receptor beta chain sequence and its context. No antigen is known for it. No base quality information exists; no much larger clone differs at one position. The source of the sample is a study of T-cell reconstitution after alpha-beta-depleted transplantation in children (dated by TCRdb to 2016 to 2017). Notes on the research overall: Using TCR repertoire profiling, the study quantitatively followed how T-cell immune reconstitution unfolded in children after TCRalphabeta/CD19-depleted allogeneic hematopoietic cell transplantation.

The library came from PCR. TCRdb names Illumina HiSeq 2500 as the instrument used. Molecular barcoding was employed in the preparation of TCR libraries, with unique molecular identifiers being used to normalize TCRbeta repertoire quantification. Starting from the raw public reads, TCRdb applied fastp trimming at Q25, assembled clones with MiXCR and retained in-frame beta chains. Merged by CDR3 protein, the rows form single entries marked with the most common genes and DNA. This sample comprises roughly 570,000 distinct CDR3 sequences, 27% of them detected only once. The ten largest clones add up to approximately 33% of the sample. The study at large found these results: The frequencies of hyperexpanded clones fell over the following months, and after one year, T-cell counts and TCRbeta diversity were mostly attributed to newly produced T cells. In some patients, the high TCRbeta diversity seen at day 60 was put down to recipient T cells and intrathymic progenitors that had survived conditioning. The apparently early alphabetaT-cell count recovery about two months after transplant was reportedly dependent on only several hundred rapidly expanded clones derived from non-depleted graft cells.

V is clipped by 0 bases and J by 2 bases, and the sequence between their germline boundaries is 6 bases long. From a lookup of the germline V gene (reference sequence), CDR1 and CDR2 are DFQATT and SNEGSKA. Its CDR3 holds 13 amino acids, cysteine through phenylalanine. Only the CDR3 part of the read is kept: 39 bases, read in frame from the first base. The sample's treatment or condition label, decoded: allogeneic hematopoietic cell transplantation with graft depleted of TCRalphabeta T cells and CD19 B cells. The transplant recipients were children given TCRalphabeta/CD19-depleted allogeneic hematopoietic cell grafts.

This clonotype originated in a boy younger than two with Wiskott-Aldrich syndrome, due to receive a stem cell transplant. The sample consisted of PBMCs, taken before TCRalphabeta/CD19-depleted stem cell transplant. The receptor chain draws on TRBV20-1 and TRBJ2-3, with the D segment identity uncertain. Here the CDR3 is given as CSARDRLTDTQYF. The bases read TGCAGTGCTAGAGACCGCCTCACAGATACGCAGTATTTT.